This TCR beta chain was identified during a study of blood T cell repertoires in COVID-19. Turning to the study itself: Researchers got acute and convalescent COVID-19 samples from the United States, Italy and Spain.

This clone was observed once. Cohorts were assigned according to the clinical history that participants reported. Clones were read by immunoSEQ multiplex PCR, and TCRdb kept only the in-frame ones, dropping some. The sample consists of fewer than 250,000 clones, about 82% of them appearing once. This TCR came from a woman in her forties or fifties with acute COVID-19. Input material: PBMCs or T cells enriched from blood (not recorded which).

CDR3 sequence reads: CASSVQGVNTEAFF. The CDR3 nucleotides read TGTGCCAGCAGCGTACAGGGGGTGAACACTGAAGCTTTCTTT. V is TRBV9 and J is TRBJ1-1; the match to TRBD1 covers 7 bases. Germline V gene lookup returns CDR1 SGDLS and CDR2 YYNGEE. The junction had 0 bases not matched to a gene; V was cut back by 1 base and J by 0 bases. The CDR3 spans 14 residues.